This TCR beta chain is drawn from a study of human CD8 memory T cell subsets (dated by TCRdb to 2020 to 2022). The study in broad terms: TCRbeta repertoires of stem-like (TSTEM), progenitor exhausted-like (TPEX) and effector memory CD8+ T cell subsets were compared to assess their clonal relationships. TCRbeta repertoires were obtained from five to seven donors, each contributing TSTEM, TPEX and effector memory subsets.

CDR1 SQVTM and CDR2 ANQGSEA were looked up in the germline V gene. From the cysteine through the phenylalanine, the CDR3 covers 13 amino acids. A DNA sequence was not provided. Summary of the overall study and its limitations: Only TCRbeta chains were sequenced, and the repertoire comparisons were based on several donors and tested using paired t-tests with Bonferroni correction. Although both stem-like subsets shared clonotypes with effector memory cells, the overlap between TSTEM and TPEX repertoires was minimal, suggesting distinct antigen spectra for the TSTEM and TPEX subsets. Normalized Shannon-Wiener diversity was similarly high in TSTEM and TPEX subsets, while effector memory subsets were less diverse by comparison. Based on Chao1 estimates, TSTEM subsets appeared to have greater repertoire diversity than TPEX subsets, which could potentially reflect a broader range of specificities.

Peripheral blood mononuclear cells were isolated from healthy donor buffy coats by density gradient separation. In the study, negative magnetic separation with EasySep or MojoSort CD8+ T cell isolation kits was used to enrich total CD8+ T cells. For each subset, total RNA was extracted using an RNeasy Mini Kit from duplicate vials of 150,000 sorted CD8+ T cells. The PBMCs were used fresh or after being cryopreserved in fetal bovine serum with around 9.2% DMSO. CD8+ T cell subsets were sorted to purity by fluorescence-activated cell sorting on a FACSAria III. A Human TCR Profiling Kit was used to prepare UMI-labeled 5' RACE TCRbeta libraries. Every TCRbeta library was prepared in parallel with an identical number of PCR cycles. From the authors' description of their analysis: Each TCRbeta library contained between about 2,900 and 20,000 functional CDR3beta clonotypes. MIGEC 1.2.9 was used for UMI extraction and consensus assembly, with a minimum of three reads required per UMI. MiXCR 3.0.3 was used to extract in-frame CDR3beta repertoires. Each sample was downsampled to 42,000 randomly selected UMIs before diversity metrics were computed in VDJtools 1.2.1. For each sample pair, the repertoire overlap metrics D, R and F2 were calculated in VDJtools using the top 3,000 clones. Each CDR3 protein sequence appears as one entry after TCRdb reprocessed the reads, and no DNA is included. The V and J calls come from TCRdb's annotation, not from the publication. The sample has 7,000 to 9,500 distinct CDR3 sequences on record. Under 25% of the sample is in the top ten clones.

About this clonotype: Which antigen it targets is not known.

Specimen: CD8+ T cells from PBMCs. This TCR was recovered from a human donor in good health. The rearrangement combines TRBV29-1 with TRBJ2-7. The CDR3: CSVNTGSSYEQYF.